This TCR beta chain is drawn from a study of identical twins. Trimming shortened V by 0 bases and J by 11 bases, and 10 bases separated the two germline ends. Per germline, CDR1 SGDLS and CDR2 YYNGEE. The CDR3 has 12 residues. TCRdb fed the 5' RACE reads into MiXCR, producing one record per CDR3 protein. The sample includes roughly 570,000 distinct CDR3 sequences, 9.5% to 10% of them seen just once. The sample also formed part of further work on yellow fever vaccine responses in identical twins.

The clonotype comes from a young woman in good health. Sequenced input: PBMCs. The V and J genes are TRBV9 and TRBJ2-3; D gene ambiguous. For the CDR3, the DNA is TGTGCCAGCAGCGTAGCTCCCCCTGGGCAGTATTTT. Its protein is CASSVAPPGQYF.